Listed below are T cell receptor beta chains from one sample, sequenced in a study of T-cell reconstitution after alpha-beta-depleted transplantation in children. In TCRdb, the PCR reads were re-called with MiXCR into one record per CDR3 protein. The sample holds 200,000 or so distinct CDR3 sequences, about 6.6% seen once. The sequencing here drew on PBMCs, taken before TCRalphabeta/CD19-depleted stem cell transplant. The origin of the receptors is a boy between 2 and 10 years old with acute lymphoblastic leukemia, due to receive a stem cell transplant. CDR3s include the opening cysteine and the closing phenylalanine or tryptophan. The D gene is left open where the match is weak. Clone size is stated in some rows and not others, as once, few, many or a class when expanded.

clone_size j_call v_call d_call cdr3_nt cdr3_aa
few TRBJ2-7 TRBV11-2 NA TGTGCCAGCAGCTTAAGCAGCTTTGAGCAGTACTTC CASSLSSFEQYF
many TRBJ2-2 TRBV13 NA TGTGCCAGCAGCCCCGCTCCGACAGGTGGGGGGGTGAACACCGGGGAGCTGTTTTTT CASSPAPTGGGVNTGELFF
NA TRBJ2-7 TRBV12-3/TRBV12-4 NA TGTGCCAGCAGTTTACAGGGCGGGGACGAGCAGTACTTC CASSLQGGDEQYF
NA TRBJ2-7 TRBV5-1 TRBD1 TGCGCCAGCAGCGGGGGACAGGGGAGAAACGAGCAGTACTTC CASSGGQGRNEQYF
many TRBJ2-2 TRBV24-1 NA TGTGCCACCAGTGATTTGGTTGGTCAGGGGCTTGCCGGGGAGCTGTTTTTT CATSDLVGQGLAGELFF
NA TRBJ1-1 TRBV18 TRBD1 TGTGCCAGCTCACTAAAAACGACCGGGACAGATAAGGTCACTGAAGCTTTCTTT CASSLKTTGTDKVTEAFF
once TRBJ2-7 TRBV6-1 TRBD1 TGTGCCAGCAGCACGGGACAGGGCGGCGAGCAGTACTTC CASSTGQGGEQYF
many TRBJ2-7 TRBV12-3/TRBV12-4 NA TGTGCCAGCAGCGCAGGCTACGAGCAGTACTTC CASSAGYEQYF
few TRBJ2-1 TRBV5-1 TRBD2 TGCGCCAGCAGCTTGGGGACTAGCGGCCCCTACCCAGGAGAGCAGTTCTTC CASSLGTSGPYPGEQFF
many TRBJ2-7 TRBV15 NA TGTGCCACCAGCAGTGACGAAAGACCGTTCCGAATATCCTACGAGCAGTACTTC CATSSDERPFRISYEQYF
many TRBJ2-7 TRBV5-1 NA TGCGCCAGCAGCACCGGGACCTTCTACGAGCAGTACTTC CASSTGTFYEQYF
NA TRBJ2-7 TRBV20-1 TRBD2 TGCAGTGCTAGAGATAGCAGCGGGGGGGTCCACGAGCAGTACTTC CSARDSSGGVHEQYF
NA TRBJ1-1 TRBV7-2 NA TGTGCCAGCAGCTTCTTACCGGGCACTGAAGCTTTCTTT CASSFLPGTEAFF
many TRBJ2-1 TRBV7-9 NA TGTGCCAGCACCTGGGGTAGAAATGAGCAGTTCTTC CASTWGRNEQFF
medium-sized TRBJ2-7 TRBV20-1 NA TGCAGTGCCCGGGGACTCCTCCTCTTGAACGAGCAGTACTTC CSARGLLLLNEQYF
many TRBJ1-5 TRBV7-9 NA TGTGCCAGCAGCCCCAGCGACGGAGGCAATCAGCCCCAGCATTTT CASSPSDGGNQPQHF
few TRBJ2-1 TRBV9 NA TGTGCCAGCAGCGTAGACGGAAGGGACAATGAGCAGTTCTTC CASSVDGRDNEQFF
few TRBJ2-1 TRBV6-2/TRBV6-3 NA TGTGCCAGCAGTCACCGGAGGGGCTCCTACAATGAGCAGTTCTTC CASSHRRGSYNEQFF
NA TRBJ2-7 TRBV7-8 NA TGTGCCAGCAGCTTAATCCGCCGGGGTATTATCGAGCAGTACTTC CASSLIRRGIIEQYF
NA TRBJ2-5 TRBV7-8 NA TGTGCCAGCAGCCGGGGCGGCGCGACGTACCAAGAGACCCAGTACTTC CASSRGGATYQETQYF
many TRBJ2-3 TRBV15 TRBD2 TGTGCCACCAGCGGTAGCGGGAGGAGGCAAGATACGCAGTATTTT CATSGSGRRQDTQYF
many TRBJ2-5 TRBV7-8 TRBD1 TGTGCCAGCAGCTTAATGGCGGGACAGGGGACAGAGACCCAGTACTTC CASSLMAGQGTETQYF
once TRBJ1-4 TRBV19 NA TGTGCCAGTAGTATGGCTGCCAGTGAAGGTGAAAAACTGTTTTTT CASSMAASEGEKLFF
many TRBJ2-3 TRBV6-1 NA TGTGCCAGCAGTCGAGTCCCAGATACGCAGTATTTT CASSRVPDTQYF
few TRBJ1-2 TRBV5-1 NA TGCGCCAGCAGCTCTAACCCTTACGTCTTGAGGCATGGCTACACCTTC CASSSNPYVLRHGYTF
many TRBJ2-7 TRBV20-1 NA TGCAGTGCTAGAGATTCGAGGACGACCTACGAGCAGTACTTC CSARDSRTTYEQYF
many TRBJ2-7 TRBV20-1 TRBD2 TGCAGTGCCCCAGGGGGGGCGGGAGGGTCGGAGCAGTACTTC CSAPGGAGGSEQYF
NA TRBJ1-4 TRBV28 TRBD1 TGTGCCAGCAGCCCGGGAGACAGGGAGGAACTGTTTTTT CASSPGDREELFF
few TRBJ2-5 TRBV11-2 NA TGTGCCAGCAGCTTAGTTCCCAGGGGAGAGACCCAGTACTTC CASSLVPRGETQYF
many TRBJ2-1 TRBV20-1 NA TGCAGTGCTAGAGCCATTGGGGAGCAGTTCTTC CSARAIGEQFF
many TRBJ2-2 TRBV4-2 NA TGTGCCAGCAGCCTAGCTGGGAAATTTCCGACCGGGGAGCTGTTTTTT CASSLAGKFPTGELFF
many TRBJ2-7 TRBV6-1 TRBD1 TGTGCCACCACCGGCCCAGGACAGGGGCTCTACGAGCAGTACTTC CATTGPGQGLYEQYF
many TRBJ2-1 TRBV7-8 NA TGTGCCAGCAGCATCAGGGGACCCCGCCCCGACAATGAGCAGTTCTTC CASSIRGPRPDNEQFF
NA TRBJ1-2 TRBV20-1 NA TGCAGTGCTAGTAGGAGGGATACTAACTATGGCTACACCTTC CSASRRDTNYGYTF
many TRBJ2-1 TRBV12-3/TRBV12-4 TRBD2 TGTGCCAGCATTCTAGCGGGGGGTTCCTACAATGAGCAGTTCTTC CASILAGGSYNEQFF
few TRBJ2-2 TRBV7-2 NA TGTGCCAGCAGCTTAGCTCCCGACGAGGAGCTGTTTTTT CASSLAPDEELFF
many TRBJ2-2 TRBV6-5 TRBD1 TGTGCCAGCAGTTGGGGACAGGGGCACACCGGGGAGCTGTTTTTT CASSWGQGHTGELFF
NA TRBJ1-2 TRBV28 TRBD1 TGTGCCAGCATCCCCGGGACAGGGGCTGGCTACACCTTC CASIPGTGAGYTF
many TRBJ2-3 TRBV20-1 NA TGCAGTGCTCCGGCAGATACGCAGTATTTT CSAPADTQYF
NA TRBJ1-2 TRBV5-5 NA TGTGCCAGCAGCTTGTCGTCAAGCATGCCCGGTCGCTACACCTTC CASSLSSSMPGRYTF
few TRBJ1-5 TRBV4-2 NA TGTGCCAGCAGCCGGGCCCCTTATCAGCCCCAGCATTTT CASSRAPYQPQHF
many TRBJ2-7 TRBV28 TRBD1 TGTGCCAGCAGATCCGGGACAGCACCTTACGAGCAGTACTTC CASRSGTAPYEQYF
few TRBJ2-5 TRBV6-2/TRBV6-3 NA TGTGCCAGCAGTACCCAGCGAGGGGGAATCCAAGAGACCCAGTACTTC CASSTQRGGIQETQYF
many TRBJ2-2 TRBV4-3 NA TGCGCCAGCAGCCAAGATGGTAACAGGATGGAGGAGCTGTTTTTT CASSQDGNRMEELFF
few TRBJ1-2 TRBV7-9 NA TGTGCCAGCACCTACGGCGTTCGCTACACCTTC CASTYGVRYTF
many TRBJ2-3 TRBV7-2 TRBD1 TGTGCCAGCAGCCCCAGAACAGGGGAAAATACGCAGTATTTT CASSPRTGENTQYF
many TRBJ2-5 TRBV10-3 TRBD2 TGTGCCATCAGTGGCAATTCCGGGGCGGGAGTGGAGACCCAGTACTTC CAISGNSGAGVETQYF
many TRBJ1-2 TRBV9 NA TGTGCCAGCAGCGTAGGGACAGTCAACTATGGCTACACCTTC CASSVGTVNYGYTF
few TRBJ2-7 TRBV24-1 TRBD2 TGTGCCACCAGTGACGCCCGGGCGGGAGACGAGCAGTACTTC CATSDARAGDEQYF
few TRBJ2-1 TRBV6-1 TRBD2 TGTGCCAGCAGTGAACAGAGCGGGAGGAACCATGAGCAGTTCTTC CASSEQSGRNHEQFF